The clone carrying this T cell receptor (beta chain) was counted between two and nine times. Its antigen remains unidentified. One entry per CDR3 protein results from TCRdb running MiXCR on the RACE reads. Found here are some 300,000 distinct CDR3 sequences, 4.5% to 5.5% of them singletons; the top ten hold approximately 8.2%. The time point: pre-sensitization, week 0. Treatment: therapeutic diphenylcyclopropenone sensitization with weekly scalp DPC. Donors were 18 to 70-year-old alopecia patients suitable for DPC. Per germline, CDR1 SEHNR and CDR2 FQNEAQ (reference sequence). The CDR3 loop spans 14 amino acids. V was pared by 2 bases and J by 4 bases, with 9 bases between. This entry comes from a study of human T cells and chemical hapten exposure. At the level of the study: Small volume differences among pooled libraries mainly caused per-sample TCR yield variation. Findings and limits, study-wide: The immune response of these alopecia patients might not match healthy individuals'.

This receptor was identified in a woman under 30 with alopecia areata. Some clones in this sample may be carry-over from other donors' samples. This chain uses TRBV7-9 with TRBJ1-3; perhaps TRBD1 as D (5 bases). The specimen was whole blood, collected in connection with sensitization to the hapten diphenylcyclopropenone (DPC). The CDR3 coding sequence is TGTGCCAGCAGCTTAATGGCAGGGGGAAACACCATATATTTT. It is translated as CASSLMAGGNTIYF.